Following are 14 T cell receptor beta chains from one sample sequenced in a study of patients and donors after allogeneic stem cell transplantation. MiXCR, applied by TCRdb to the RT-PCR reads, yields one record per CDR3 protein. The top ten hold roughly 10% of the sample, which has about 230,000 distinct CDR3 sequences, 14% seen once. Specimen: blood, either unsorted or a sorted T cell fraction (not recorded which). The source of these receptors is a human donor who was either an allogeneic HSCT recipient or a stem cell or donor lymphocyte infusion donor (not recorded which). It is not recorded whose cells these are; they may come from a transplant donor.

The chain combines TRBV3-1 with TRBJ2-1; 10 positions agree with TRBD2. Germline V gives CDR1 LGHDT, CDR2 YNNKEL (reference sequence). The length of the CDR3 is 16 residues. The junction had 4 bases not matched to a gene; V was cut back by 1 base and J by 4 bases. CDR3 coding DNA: TGTGCCAGCAGCCAAGGCCCGGGACTAGCGTACAATGAGCAGTTCTTC. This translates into CASSQGPGLAYNEQFF.

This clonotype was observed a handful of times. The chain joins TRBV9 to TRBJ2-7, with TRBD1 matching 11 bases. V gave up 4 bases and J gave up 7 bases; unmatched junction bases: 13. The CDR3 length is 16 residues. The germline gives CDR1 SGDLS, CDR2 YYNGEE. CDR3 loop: CASSPRVGQGALEQYF. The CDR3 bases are TGTGCCAGCAGCCCCCGCGTAGGACAGGGGGCATTAGAGCAGTACTTC.

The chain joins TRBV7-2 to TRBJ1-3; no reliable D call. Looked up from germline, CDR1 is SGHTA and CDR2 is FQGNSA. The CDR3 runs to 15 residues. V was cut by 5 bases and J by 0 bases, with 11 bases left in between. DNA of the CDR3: TGTGCCAGCAGCCCGGGTAGTGGCTCTGGAAACACCATATATTTT. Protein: CASSPGSGSGNTIYF.

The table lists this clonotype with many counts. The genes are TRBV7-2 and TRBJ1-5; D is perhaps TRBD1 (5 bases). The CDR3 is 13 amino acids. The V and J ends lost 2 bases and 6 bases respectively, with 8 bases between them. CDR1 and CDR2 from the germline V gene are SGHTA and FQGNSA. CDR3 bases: TGTGCCAGCAGCTTACAGGGCGGTCAGCCCCAGCATTTT. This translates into CASSLQGGQPQHF. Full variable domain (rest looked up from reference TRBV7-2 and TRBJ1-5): GAGVSQSPSNKVTEKGKDVELRCDPISGHTALYWYRQSLGQGLEFLIYFQGNSAPDKSGLPSDRFSAERTGGSVSTLTIQRTQQEDSAVYLCASSLQGGQPQHFGDGTRLSIL.

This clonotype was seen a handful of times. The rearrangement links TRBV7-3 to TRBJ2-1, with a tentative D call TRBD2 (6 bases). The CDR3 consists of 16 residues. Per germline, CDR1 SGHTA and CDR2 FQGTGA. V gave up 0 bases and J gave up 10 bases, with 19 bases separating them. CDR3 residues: CASSLTPGTGTEEQFF. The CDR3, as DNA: TGTGCCAGCAGCTTAACCCCCGGGACTGGGACGGAGGAGCAGTTCTTC.

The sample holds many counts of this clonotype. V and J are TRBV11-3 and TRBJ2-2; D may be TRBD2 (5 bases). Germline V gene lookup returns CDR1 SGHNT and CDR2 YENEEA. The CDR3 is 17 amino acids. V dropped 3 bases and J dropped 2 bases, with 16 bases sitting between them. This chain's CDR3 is CASSLRTDSRNTGELFF. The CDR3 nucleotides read TGTGCCAGCAGCTTGAGAACGGACTCGCGAAACACCGGGGAGCTGTTTTTT.

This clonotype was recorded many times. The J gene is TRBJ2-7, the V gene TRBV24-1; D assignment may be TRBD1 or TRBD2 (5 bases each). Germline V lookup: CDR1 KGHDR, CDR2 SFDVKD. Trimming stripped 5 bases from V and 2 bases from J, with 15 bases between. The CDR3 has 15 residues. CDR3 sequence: CATSAHGTATYEQYF. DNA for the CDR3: TGTGCCACCAGTGCCCATGGGACGGCGACCTACGAGCAGTACTTC.

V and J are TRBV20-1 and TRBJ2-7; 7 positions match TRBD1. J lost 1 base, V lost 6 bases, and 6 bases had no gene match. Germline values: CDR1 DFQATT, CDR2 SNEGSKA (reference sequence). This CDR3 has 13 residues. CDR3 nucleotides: TGCAGTGCCGACACAGGGGCGTCCTACGAGCAGTACTTC. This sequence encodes CSADTGASYEQYF.

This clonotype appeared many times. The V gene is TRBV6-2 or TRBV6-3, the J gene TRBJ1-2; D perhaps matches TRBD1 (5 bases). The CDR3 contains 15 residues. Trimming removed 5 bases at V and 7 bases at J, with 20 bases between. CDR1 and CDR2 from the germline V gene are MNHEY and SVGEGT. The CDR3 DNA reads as TGTGCCAGCAGTACCCCCGACAGTGCCTTCGGTGGCTACACCTTC. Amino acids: CASSTPDSAFGGYTF.

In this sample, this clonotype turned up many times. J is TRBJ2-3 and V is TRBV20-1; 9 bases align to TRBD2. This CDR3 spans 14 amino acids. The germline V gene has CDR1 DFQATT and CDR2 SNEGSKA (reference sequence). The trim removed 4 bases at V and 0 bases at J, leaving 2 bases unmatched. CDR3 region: CSAITSGSTDTQYF. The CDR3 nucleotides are TGCAGTGCTATAACTAGCGGGAGCACAGATACGCAGTATTTT.

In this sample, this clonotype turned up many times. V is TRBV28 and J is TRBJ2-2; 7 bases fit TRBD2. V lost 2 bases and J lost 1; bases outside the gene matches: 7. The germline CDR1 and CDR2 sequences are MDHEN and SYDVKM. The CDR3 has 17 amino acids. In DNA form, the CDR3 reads TGTGCCAGCAGTTTAATCGGAGCTAGCGGGAACACCGGGGAGCTGTTTTTT. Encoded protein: CASSLIGASGNTGELFF. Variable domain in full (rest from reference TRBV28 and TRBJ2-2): DVKVTQSSRYLVKRTGEKVFLECVQDMDHENMFWYRQDPGLGLRLIYFSYDVKMKEKGDIPEGYSVSREKKERFSLILESASTNQTSMYLCASSLIGASGNTGELFFGEGSRLTVL.

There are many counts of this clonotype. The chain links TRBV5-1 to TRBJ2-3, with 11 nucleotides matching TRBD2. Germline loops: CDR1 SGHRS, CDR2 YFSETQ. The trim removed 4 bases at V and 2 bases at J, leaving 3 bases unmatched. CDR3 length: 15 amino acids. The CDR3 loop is CASSLAGGPTDTQYF. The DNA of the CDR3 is TGCGCCAGCAGCCTAGCGGGGGGCCCCACAGATACGCAGTATTTT.

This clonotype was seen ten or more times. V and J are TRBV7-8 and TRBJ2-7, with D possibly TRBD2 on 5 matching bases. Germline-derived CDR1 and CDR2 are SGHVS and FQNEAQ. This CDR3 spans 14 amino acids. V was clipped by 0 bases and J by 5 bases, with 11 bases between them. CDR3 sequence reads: CASSLALASNEQYF. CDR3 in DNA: TGTGCCAGCAGCTTAGCTCTAGCTTCCAACGAGCAGTACTTC.

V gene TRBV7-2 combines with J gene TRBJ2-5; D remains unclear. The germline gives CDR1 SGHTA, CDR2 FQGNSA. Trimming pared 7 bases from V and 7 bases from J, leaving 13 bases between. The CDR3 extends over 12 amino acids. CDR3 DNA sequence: TGTGCCAGCACCGAGAATGTTGGGACCCAGTACTTC. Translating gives CASTENVGTQYF. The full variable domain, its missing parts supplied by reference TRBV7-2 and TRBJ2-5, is GAGVSQSPSNKVTEKGKDVELRCDPISGHTALYWYRQSLGQGLEFLIYFQGNSAPDKSGLPSDRFSAERTGGSVSTLTIQRTQQEDSAVYLCASTENVGTQYFGPGTRLLVL.